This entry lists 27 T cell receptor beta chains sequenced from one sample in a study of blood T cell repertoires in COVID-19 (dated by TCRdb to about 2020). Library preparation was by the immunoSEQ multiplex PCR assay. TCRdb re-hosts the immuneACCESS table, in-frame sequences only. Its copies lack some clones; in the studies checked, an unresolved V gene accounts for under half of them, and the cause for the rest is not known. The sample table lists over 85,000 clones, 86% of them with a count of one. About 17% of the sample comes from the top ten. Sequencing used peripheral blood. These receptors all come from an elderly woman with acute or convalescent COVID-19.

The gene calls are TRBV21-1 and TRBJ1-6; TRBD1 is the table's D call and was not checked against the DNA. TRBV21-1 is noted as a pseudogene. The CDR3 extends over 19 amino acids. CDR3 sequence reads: CASRPEVDRGSSYNSPLHF. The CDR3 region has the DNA TGTGCCAGCAGGCCCGAGGTTGACAGGGGGAGCTCCTATAATTCACCCCTCCACTTT.

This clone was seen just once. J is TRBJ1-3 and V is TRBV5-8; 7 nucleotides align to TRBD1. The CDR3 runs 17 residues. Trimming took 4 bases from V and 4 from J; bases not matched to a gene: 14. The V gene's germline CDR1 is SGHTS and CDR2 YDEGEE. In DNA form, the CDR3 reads TGTGCCAGCAGCAGAGGCCGACAGGGCGCTCGGGGAAACACCATATATTTT. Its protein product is CASSRGRQGARGNTIYF.

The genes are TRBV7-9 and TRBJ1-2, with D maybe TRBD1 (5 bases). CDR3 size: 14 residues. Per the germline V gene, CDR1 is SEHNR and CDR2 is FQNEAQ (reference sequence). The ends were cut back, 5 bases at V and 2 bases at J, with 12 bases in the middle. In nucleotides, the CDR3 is TGTGCCAGCAGCCCAAAAGGGGCAAACTATGGCTACACCTTC. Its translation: CASSPKGANYGYTF.

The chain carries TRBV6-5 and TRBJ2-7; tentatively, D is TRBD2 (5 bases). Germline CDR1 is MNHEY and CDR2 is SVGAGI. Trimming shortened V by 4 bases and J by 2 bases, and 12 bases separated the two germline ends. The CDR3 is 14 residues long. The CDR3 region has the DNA TGTGCCAGCAGTTCCCGGACTGGGGCCTACGAGCAGTACTTC. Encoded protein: CASSSRTGAYEQYF.

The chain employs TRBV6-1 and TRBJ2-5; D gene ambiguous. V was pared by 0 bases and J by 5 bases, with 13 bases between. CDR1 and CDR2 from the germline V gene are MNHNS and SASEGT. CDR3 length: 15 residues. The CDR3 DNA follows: TGTGCCAGCAGTGAAGCGGGCAGCCTTAACGAGACCCAGTACTTC. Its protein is CASSEAGSLNETQYF.

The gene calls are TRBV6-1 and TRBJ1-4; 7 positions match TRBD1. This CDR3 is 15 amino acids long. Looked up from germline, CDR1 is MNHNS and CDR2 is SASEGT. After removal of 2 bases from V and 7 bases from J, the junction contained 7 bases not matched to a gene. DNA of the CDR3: TGTGCCAGCAGTGAACGGAGGGGGCACGGTGAAAAACTGTTTTTT. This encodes CASSERRGHGEKLFF.

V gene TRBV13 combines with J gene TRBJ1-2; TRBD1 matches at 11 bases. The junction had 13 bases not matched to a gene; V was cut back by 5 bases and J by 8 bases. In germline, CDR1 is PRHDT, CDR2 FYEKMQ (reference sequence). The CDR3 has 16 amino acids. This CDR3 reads CASSPGWGTGGGGYTF. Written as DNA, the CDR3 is TGTGCCAGCAGCCCCGGTTGGGGGACAGGGGGTGGGGGCTACACCTTC.

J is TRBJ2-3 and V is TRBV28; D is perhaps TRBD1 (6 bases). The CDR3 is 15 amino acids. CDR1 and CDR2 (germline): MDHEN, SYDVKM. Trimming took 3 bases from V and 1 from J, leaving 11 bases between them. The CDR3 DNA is TGTGCCAGCAGTTTTTTGGGGGCCGGCACAGATACGCAGTATTTT. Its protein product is CASSFLGAGTDTQYF. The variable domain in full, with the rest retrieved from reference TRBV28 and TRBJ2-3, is DVKVTQSSRYLVKRTGEKVFLECVQDMDHENMFWYRQDPGLGLRLIYFSYDVKMKEKGDIPEGYSVSREKKERFSLILESASTNQTSMYLCASSFLGAGTDTQYFGPGTRLTVL.

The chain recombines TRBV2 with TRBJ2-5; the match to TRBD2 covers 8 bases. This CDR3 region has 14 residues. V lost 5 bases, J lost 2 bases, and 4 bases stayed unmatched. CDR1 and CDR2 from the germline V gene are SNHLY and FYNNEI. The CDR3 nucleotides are TGTGCCAGCAGTCGGACTAGCAGTCAAGAGACCCAGTACTTC. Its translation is CASSRTSSQETQYF.

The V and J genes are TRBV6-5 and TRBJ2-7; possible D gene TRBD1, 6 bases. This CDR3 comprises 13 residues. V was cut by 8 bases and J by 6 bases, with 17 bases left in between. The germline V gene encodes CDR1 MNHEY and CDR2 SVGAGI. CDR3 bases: TGTGCCAGCCCTGGGGCAGGGACACGCGAGCAGTACTTC. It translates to CASPGAGTREQYF.

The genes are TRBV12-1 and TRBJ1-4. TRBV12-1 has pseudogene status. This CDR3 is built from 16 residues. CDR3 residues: CASSWGVRGRDEKLFF. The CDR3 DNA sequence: TGTGCCAGCAGCTGGGGGGTTAGGGGCAGGGATGAAAAACTGTTTTTT.

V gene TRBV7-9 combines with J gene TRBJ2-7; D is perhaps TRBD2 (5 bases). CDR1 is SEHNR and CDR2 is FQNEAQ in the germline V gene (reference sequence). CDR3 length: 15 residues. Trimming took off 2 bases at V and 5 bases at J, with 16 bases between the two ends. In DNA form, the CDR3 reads TGTGCCAGCAGCTTAAGCAATGCTCGGGATAACGAGCAGTACTTC. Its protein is CASSLSNARDNEQYF. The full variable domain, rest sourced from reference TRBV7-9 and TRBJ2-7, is DTGVSQNPRHKITKRGQNVTFRCDPISEHNRLYWYRQTLGQGPEFLTYFQNEAQLEKSRLLSDRFSAERPKGSFSTLEIQRTEQGDSAMYLCASSLSNARDNEQYFGPGTRLTVT.

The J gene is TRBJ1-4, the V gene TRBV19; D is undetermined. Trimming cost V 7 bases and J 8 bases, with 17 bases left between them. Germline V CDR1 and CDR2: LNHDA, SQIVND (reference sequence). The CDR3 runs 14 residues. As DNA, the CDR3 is TGTGCCAGTACCCCGGGAGGGAAAGGCGAAAAACTGTTTTTT. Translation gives CASTPGGKGEKLFF.

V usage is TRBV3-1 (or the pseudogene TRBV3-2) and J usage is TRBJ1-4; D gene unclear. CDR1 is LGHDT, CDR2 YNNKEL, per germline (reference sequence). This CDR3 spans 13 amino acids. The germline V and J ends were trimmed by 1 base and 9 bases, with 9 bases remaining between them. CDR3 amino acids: CASSQVESKKLFF. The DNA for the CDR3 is TGTGCCAGCAGCCAAGTGGAGTCCAAAAAACTGTTTTTT.

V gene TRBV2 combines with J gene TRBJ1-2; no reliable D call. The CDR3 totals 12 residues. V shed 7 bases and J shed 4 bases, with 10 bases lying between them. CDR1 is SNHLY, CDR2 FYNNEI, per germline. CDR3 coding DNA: TGTGCCAGCAATTACGGACTCTATGGCTACACCTTC. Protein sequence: CASNYGLYGYTF.

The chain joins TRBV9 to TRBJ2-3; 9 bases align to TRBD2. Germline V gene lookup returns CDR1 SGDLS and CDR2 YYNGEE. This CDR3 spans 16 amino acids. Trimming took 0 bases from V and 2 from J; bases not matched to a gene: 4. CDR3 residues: CASSVGSGGITDTQYF. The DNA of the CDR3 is TGTGCCAGCAGCGTAGGTAGCGGGGGCATCACAGATACGCAGTATTTT.

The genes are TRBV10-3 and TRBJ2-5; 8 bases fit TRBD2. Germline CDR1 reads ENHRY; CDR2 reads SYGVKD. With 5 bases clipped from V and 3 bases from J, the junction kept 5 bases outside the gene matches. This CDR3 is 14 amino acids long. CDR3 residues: CAISSAGVEETQYF. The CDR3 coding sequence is TGTGCCATCAGTTCAGCGGGGGTGGAAGAGACCCAGTACTTC.

The CDR3 loop is CASSLTLAGTSTGELFF. The DNA for the CDR3 is TGTGCCAGCAGCTTAACTCTGGCGGGGACTTCCACCGGGGAGCTGTTTTTT. The chain is built from TRBV7-3 and TRBJ2-2; TRBD2 is a possible D gene (6 bases). The germline V gene has CDR1 SGHTA and CDR2 FQGTGA. The CDR3 totals 17 residues. The ends were cut back, 0 bases at V and 4 bases at J, with 15 bases in the middle.

The chain's CDR3 is CATRAGRGSYEQYF. CDR3 in DNA: TGTGCCACCAGAGCGGGACGGGGCTCCTACGAGCAGTACTTC. V usage is TRBV24-1 and J usage is TRBJ2-7; 7 nucleotides match TRBD2. V lost 7 bases to trimming and J lost 0 bases; unmatched junction nucleotides: 5. CDR1 and CDR2 from the germline V gene are KGHDR and SFDVKD. The CDR3 has 14 residues.

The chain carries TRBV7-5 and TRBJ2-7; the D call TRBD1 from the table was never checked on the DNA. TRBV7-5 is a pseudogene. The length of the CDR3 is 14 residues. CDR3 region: CARSSPGQGYEQYF. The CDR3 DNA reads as TGTGCCAGAAGCTCTCCGGGACAGGGATACGAGCAGTACTTC.

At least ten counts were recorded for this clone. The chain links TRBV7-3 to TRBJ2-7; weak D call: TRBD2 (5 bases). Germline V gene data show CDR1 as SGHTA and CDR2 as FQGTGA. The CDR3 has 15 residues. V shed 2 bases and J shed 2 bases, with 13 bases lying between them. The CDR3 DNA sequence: TGTGCCAGCAGCTTAGCTGCCACCGGGGCCTACGAGCAGTACTTC. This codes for CASSLAATGAYEQYF.

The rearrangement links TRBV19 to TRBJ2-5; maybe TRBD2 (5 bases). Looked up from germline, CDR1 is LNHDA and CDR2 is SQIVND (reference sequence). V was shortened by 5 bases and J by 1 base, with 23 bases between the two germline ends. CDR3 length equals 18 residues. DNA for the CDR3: TGTGCCAGTAGTTCCACCAAGTTGAGGCTGGGAGTCCAAGAGACCCAGTACTTC. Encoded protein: CASSSTKLRLGVQETQYF.

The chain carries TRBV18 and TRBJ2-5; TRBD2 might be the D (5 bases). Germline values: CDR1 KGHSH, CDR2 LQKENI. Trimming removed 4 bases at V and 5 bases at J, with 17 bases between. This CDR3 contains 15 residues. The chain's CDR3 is CASSLSAVGGETQYF. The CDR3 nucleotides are TGTGCCAGCTCACTATCAGCGGTGGGCGGGGAGACCCAGTACTTC.

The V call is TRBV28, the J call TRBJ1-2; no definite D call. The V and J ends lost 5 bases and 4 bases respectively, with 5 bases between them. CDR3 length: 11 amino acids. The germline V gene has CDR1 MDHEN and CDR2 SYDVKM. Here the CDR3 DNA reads TGTGCCAGCAGTCTTCCCTATGGCTACACCTTC. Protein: CASSLPYGYTF.

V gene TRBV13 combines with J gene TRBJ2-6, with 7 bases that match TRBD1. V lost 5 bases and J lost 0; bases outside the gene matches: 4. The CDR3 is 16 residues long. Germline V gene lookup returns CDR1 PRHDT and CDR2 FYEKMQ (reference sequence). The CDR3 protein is CASSAYRGSGANVLTF. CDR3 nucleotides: TGTGCCAGCAGCGCATACAGGGGCTCTGGGGCCAACGTCCTGACTTTC. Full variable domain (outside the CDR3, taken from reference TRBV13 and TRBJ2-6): AAGVIQSPRHLIKEKRETATLKCYPIPRHDTVYWYQQGPGQDPQFLISFYEKMQSDKGSIPDRFSAQQFSDYHSELNMSSLELGDSALYFCASSAYRGSGANVLTFGAGSRLTVL.

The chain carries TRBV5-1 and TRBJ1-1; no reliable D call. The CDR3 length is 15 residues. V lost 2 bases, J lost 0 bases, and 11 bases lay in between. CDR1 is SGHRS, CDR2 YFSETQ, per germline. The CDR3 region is CASSLERLMNTEAFF. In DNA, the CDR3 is TGCGCCAGCAGCTTAGAGAGACTTATGAACACTGAAGCTTTCTTT.

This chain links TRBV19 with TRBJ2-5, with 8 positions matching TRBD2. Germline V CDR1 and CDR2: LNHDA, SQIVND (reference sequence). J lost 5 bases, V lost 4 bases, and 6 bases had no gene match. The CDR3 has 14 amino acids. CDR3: CASSNAGGGETQYF. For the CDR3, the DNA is TGTGCCAGTAGTAATGCGGGGGGCGGGGAGACCCAGTACTTC.